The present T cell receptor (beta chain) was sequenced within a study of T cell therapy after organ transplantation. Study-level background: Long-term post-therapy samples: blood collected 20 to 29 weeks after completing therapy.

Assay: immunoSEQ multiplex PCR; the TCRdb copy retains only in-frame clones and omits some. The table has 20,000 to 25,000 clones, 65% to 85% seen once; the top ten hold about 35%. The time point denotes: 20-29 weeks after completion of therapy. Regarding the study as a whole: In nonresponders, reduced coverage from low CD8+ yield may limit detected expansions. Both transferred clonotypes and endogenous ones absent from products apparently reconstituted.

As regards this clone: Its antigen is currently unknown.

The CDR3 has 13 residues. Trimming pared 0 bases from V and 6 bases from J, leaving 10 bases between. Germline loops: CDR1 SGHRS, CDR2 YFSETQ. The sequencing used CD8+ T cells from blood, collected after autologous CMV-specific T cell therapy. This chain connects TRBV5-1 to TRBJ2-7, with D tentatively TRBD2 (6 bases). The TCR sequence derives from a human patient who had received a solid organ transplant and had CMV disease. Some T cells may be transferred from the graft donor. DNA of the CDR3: TGCGCCAGCAGCTTGGGCATGGGAGGCGAGCAGTACTTC. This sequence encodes CASSLGMGGEQYF.